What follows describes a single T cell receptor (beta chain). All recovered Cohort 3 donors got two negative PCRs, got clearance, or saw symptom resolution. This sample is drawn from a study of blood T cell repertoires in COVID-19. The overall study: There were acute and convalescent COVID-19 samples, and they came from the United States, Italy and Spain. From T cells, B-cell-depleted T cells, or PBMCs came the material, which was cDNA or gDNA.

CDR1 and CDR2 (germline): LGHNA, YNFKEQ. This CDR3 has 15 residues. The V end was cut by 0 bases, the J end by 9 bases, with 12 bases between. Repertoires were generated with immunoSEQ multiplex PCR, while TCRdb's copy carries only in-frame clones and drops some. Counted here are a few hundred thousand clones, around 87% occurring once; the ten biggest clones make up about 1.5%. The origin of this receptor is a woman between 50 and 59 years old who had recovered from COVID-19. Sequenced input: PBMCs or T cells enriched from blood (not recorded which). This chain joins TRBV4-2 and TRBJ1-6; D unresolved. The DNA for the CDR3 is TGTGCCAGCAGCCAAGATGCGCGGGTAATTTCACCCCTCCACTTT. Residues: CASSQDARVISPLHF.